The clone carrying this T cell receptor beta chain has only a few counts. Its antigen is as yet unknown. It was approximately 9 milliliters of peripheral blood that were drawn from each donor. The entry originates in a study of blood T cells in healthy people across ages. Overall study context: Per two T cells, about one barcoded beta molecule was captured through template switching. Study-wide points: Older age coincided with a roughly linear decline in TCR beta diversity per million T cells. Expanded clonotype changes were possibly confounded by unknown donor CMV status.

V lost 6 bases and J lost 5, with 22 bases in between. The CDR3 spans 16 residues. Per the germline V gene, CDR1 is MNHEY and CDR2 is SVGEGT. Primed by a sample-barcoded 5' primer and a J-beta primer mix, a second PCR proceeded for about 7 to 12 cycles. TCRdb re-called the 5' RACE reads through MiXCR, storing one row per CDR3 protein. This table holds approximately 800,000 distinct CDR3 sequences, around 68% found once. Sequences were obtained from blood. This sequence joins TRBV6-2 or TRBV6-3 and TRBJ2-5; possibly TRBD1 or TRBD2 for D (5 bases each). The source of this sequence is a man younger than 40 in good health. The DNA of the CDR3 is TGTGCCAGCAGCCTAGGGACGGTTTCTAAAGGGGAGACCCAGTACTTC. It is translated as CASSLGTVSKGETQYF.